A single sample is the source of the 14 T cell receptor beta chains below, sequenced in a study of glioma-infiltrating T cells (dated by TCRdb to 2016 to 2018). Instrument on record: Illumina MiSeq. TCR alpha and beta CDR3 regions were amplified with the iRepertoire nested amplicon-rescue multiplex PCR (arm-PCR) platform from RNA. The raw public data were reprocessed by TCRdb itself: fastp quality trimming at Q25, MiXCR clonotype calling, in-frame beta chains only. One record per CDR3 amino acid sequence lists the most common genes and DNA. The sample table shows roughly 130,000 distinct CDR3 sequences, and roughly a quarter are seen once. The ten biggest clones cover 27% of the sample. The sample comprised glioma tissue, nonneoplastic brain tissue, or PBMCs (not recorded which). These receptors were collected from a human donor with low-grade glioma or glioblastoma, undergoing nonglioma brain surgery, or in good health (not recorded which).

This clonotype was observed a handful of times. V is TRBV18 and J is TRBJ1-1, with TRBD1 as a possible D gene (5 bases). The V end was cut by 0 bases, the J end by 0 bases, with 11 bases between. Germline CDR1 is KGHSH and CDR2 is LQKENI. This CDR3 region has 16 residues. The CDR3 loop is CASSPPRQSMNTEAFF. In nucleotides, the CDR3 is TGTGCCAGCTCACCACCCCGACAGTCTATGAACACTGAAGCTTTCTTT.

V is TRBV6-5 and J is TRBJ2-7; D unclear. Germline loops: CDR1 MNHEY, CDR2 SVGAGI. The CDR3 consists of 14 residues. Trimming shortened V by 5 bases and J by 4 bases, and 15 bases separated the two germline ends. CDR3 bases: TGTGCCAGCAGTGAAGTCGGTTTGGGATACGAGCAGTACGTC. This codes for CASSEVGLGYEQYV.

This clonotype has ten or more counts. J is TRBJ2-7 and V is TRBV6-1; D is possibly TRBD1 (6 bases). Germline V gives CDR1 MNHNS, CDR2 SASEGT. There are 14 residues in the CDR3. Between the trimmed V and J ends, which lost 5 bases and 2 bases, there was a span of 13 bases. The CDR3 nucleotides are TGTGCCAGCAGTTTCGACAGGAATGCCTACGAGCAGTACGTC. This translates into CASSFDRNAYEQYV.

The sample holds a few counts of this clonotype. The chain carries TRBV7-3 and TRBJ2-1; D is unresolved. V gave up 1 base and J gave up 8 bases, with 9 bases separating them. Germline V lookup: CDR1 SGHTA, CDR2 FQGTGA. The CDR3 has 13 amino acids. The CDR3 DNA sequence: TGTGCCAGCAGCTTAAACGCACGGGATGAGCAGTTCTTC. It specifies CASSLNARDEQFF.

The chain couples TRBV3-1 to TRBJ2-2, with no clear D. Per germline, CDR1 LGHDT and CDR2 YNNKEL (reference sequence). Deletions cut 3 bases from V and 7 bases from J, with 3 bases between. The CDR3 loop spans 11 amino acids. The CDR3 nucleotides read TGTGCCAGCAGCCACATCGGGGAGCTGTTTTTT. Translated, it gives CASSHIGELFF.

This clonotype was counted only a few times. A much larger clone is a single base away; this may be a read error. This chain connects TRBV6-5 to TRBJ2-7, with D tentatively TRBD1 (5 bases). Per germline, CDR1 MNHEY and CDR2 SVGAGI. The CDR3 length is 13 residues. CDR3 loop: CASSSLGEFEQHV. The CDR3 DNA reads TGTGCCAGCAGTTCCCTAGGGGAATTCGAGCAGCACGTC.

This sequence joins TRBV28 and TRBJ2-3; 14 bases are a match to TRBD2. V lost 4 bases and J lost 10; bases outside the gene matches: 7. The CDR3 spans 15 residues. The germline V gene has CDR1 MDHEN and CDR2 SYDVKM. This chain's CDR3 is CASSWTSGRTGAQYF. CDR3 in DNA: TGTGCCAGCAGTTGGACTAGCGGGAGGACTGGGGCGCAGTATTTT.

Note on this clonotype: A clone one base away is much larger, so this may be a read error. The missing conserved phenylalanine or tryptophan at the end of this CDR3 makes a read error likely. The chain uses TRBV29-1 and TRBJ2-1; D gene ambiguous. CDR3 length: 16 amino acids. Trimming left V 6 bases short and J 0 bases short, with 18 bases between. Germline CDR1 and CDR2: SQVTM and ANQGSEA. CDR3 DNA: TGCAGCGTCTCCGGAACAGCAAAGACCTCCTACAATGAGCAGTTCCTC. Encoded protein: CSVSGTAKTSYNEQFL.

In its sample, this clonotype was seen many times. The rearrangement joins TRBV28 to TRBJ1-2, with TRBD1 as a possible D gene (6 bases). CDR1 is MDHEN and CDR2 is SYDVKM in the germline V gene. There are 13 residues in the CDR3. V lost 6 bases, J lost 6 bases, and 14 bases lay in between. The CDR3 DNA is TGTGCCAGCAGATTAACAGGGAGGGATGGCTACACCTTC. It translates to CASRLTGRDGYTF.

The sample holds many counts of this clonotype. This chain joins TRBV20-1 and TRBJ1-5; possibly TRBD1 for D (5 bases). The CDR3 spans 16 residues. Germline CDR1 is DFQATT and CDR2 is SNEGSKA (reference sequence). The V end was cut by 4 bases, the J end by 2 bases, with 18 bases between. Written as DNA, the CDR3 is TGCAGTGCTAACCCGGGGGGGATTGATGGCAATCAGCCCCAGCATTTT. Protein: CSANPGGIDGNQPQHF.

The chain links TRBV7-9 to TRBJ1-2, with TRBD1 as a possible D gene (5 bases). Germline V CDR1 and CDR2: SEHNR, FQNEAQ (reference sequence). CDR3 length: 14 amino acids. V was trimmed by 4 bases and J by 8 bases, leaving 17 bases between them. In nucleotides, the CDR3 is TGTGCCAGCAGCTCACGGACGGGGCTAGGAGGCTACACCTTC. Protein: CASSSRTGLGGYTF. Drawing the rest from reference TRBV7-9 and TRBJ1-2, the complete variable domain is DTGVSQNPRHKITKRGQNVTFRCDPISEHNRLYWYRQTLGQGPEFLTYFQNEAQLEKSRLLSDRFSAERPKGSFSTLEIQRTEQGDSAMYLCASSSRTGLGGYTFGSGTRLTVV.

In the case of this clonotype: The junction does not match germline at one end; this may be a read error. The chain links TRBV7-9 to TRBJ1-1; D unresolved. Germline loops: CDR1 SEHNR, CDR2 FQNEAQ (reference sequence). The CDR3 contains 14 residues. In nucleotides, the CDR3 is TGTGCCAGCAGCTTATCCTCAAGAAACACTGAAGCCTTCTTT. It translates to CASSLSSRNTEAFF.

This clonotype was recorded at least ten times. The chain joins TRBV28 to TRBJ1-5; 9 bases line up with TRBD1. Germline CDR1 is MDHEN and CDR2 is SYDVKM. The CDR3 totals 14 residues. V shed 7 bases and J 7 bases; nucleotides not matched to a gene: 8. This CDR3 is CASILTGGWQPQHF. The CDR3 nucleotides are TGTGCCAGCATACTAACAGGGGGCTGGCAGCCCCAGCATTTT. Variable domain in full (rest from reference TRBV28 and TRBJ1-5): DVKVTQSSRYLVKRTGEKVFLECVQDMDHENMFWYRQDPGLGLRLIYFSYDVKMKEKGDIPEGYSVSREKKERFSLILESASTNQTSMYLCASILTGGWQPQHFGDGTRLSIL.

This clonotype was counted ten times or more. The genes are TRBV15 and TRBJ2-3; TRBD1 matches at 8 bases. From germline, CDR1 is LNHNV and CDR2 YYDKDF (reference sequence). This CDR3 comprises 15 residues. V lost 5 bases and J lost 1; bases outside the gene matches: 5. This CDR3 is CATSGMGQGTDTQYF. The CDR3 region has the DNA TGTGCCACCAGCGGAATGGGACAGGGCACAGATACGCAGTATTTT.